Here is one T cell receptor (beta chain) with its context. This sample is part of a study of shared clonotypes between healthy human individuals. Sequenced by immunoSEQ multiplex PCR; TCRdb stores in-frame clones only, minus some. The table shows around 1.4 million clones, with approximately 98.5% occurring only once. The length of the CDR3 is 14 residues. Germline V gene sequence: CDR1 MDHEN, CDR2 SYDVKM. The germline V and J ends were trimmed by 5 bases and 0 bases, with 11 bases remaining between them. What was sequenced was naive CD4+ T cells sorted from blood. Noted subset: CD45RA+ positively selected. The chain employs TRBV28 and TRBJ2-7; D may be TRBD1 (5 bases). This TCR was sampled from a man between 25 and 39 years old in good health. The CDR3 bases are TGTGCCAGCAGTAAATCAGGGTTCTCCTACGAGCAGTACTTC. Its translation: CASSKSGFSYEQYF.